Shown below are 22 T cell receptor beta chains from a single sample sequenced in a study of cytomegalovirus exposure and HLA in healthy donors. The primer mix had 60 Vbeta and 13 Jbeta primers. The data were produced by immunoSEQ multiplex PCR, yet TCRdb's version contains in-frame clones alone and is incomplete. The top ten hold about 7.9% of the sample, which has more than 100,000 clones, over 60% seen once. Material: PBMCs. The receptor set was obtained from a woman in her thirties or forties in good health and CMV-seropositive.

The chain uses TRBV6-6 and TRBJ1-2; possibly TRBD1 for D (5 bases). Germline lookup yields CDR1 MNHNY and CDR2 SVGAGI (reference sequence). Trimming removed 6 bases from V and 12 bases from J, with 17 bases in between. The CDR3 consists of 12 residues. CDR3 in DNA: TGTGCCAGCAGCCTCCCCGGGGGACTCCACACCTTC. Translated, it gives CASSLPGGLHTF.

This chain links TRBV5-1 with TRBJ2-3; TRBD1 matches 10 bases. After removal of 2 bases from V and 8 bases from J, the junction contained 2 bases not matched to a gene. Germline lookup yields CDR1 SGHRS and CDR2 YFSETQ. There are 13 residues in the CDR3. Here the CDR3 DNA reads TGCGCCAGCAGCTTAGGACAGGGGGGTACGCAGTATTTT. Amino acid sequence: CASSLGQGGTQYF. The entire variable domain, with the rest obtained from reference TRBV5-1 and TRBJ2-3, is as follows: KAGVTQTPRYLIKTRGQQVTLSCSPISGHRSVSWYQQTPGQGLQFLFEYFSETQRNKGNFPGRFSGRQFSNSRSEMNVSTLELGDSALYLCASSLGQGGTQYFGPGTRLTVL.

The chain links TRBV10-3 to TRBJ1-6; 8 positions match TRBD1. Germline V lookup: CDR1 ENHRY, CDR2 SYGVKD. The CDR3 sequence is 12 residues long. Trimming removed 6 bases from V and 10 bases from J; junction bases left unmatched: 2. The CDR3 sequence is CAIRTGDSPLHF. CDR3 nucleotide sequence: TGTGCCATCAGGACAGGGGACTCACCCCTCCACTTT.

The V gene is TRBV4-2, the J gene TRBJ2-5, with 12 positions matching TRBD2. The CDR3 consists of 17 residues. Germline V gives CDR1 LGHNA, CDR2 YNFKEQ. The V gene end was trimmed by 3 bases and the J gene end by 2 bases; junction bases not matched to a gene: 7. This chain's CDR3 is CASSQGTSGGHQETQYF. Written as DNA, the CDR3 is TGTGCCAGCAGCCAGGGTACTAGCGGGGGGCATCAAGAGACCCAGTACTTC.

The rearrangement links TRBV2 to TRBJ1-2, with D possibly matching TRBD1 (5 bases). The CDR3 consists of 12 residues. Germline CDR1 SNHLY, CDR2 FYNNEI. V lost 6 bases to trimming and J lost 4 bases, with 9 bases between them. CDR3 sequence reads: CASSATVYGYTF. DNA for the CDR3: TGTGCCAGCAGCGCGACAGTCTATGGCTACACCTTC.

This clone turned up a few times. The chain employs TRBV15 and TRBJ1-1, with D possibly being TRBD1 (5 bases). Germline V gene sequence: CDR1 LNHNV, CDR2 YYDKDF (reference sequence). V dropped 3 bases and J dropped 7 bases, with 15 bases sitting between them. The CDR3 consists of 14 residues. For the CDR3, the DNA is TGTGCCACCAGCAGGCCGATGAGACAGCTTGAAGCTTTCTTT. Encoded protein: CATSRPMRQLEAFF.

V usage is TRBV9 and J usage is TRBJ1-1; a weak D match, TRBD1 (5 bases). Germline V gives CDR1 SGDLS, CDR2 YYNGEE. The CDR3 is 14 amino acids. Trimming left V 4 bases short and J 1 base short, with 11 bases between. The CDR3 DNA sequence: TGTGCCAGCAGCTTGGGACTGAAGAACACTGAAGCTTTCTTT. Translating it yields CASSLGLKNTEAFF.

This clone was seen a few times. The V and J genes are TRBV5-4 and TRBJ2-1, with TRBD2 matching 16 bases. The ends lost 5 bases at V and 1 base at J; junction bases unmatched: 12. The CDR3 runs to 20 residues. CDR1 and CDR2 from the germline V gene are SGHNT and YYREEE (reference sequence). The chain's CDR3 is CASRGPGLAGGPPSYNEQFF. CDR3 sequence (DNA): TGTGCCAGCAGAGGACCGGGACTAGCGGGGGGGCCACCTTCCTACAATGAGCAGTTCTTC.

V usage is TRBV10-3 and J usage is TRBJ2-2; 12 nucleotides align to TRBD2. The CDR3 has 15 amino acids. V was clipped by 2 bases and J by 7 bases; unmatched bases: 2. Germline values: CDR1 ENHRY, CDR2 SYGVKD. This CDR3 reads CAISERLAGDGELFF. The CDR3 DNA reads TGTGCCATCAGTGAGAGACTAGCGGGGGACGGGGAGCTGTTTTTT.

The genes are TRBV15 and TRBJ2-1, with 9 bases matching TRBD2. Trimming cost V 0 bases and J 7 bases; bases outside gene matches: 4. The CDR3 consists of 15 residues. CDR1 is LNHNV, CDR2 YYDKDF, per germline (reference sequence). The CDR3, as DNA: TGTGCCACCAGCAGAGAGGGCGGGGGGGGTAATGAGCAGTTCTTC. This translates into CATSREGGGGNEQFF.

This clone was seen a single time. The chain uses TRBV7-6 and TRBJ1-1; D ambiguous. The CDR3 length is 13 residues. Germline V lookup: CDR1 SGHVS, CDR2 FNYEAQ. Trimming took 3 bases from V and 4 from J, leaving 9 bases between them. The CDR3 is CASSFKWATEAFF. The CDR3 nucleotides read TGTGCCAGCAGCTTTAAATGGGCCACTGAAGCTTTCTTT.

This clone was observed a handful of times. The chain carries TRBV5-6 and TRBJ1-1; tentatively, D is TRBD1 (6 bases). CDR1 and CDR2 from the germline V gene are SGHDT and YYEEEE. The CDR3 consists of 15 residues. Trimming left V 4 bases short and J 1 base short, with 14 bases between. The CDR3: CASSPADRPNTEAFF. CDR3 in DNA: TGTGCCAGCAGCCCCGCCGACAGGCCGAACACTGAAGCTTTCTTT.

This clone was seen only a few times. The CDR3 here is CASSDTVEAFF. Here the CDR3 DNA reads TGTGCCAGCAGTGACACGGTTGAAGCTTTCTTT. The chain joins TRBV2 to TRBJ1-1; D not resolved. Looked up from germline, CDR1 is SNHLY and CDR2 is FYNNEI. The CDR3 length is 11 residues. V lost 3 bases, J lost 7 bases, and 6 bases lay in between.

The genes are TRBV6-6 and TRBJ2-7; D gene uncertain. The CDR3 covers 13 residues. Trimming shortened V by 4 bases and J by 3 bases, and 10 bases separated the two germline ends. CDR1 is MNHNY, CDR2 SVGAGI, per germline (reference sequence). CDR3 loop: CASSFGSSYEQYF. The DNA of the CDR3 is TGTGCCAGCAGTTTTGGTAGCAGCTACGAGCAGTACTTC.

The chain combines TRBV7-2 with TRBJ2-3; 8 bases line up with TRBD2. The junction had 7 bases not matched to a gene; V was cut back by 5 bases and J by 0 bases. Germline V gene data show CDR1 as SGHTA and CDR2 as FQGNSA. The CDR3 loop spans 16 amino acids. DNA for the CDR3: TGTGCCAGCAGCACCCGGGGGGGATCTAGCACAGATACGCAGTATTTT. Translation gives CASSTRGGSSTDTQYF.

This clone was seen a handful of times. The V call is TRBV7-9, the J call TRBJ1-5; 7 bases match TRBD1. The CDR3 extends over 17 amino acids. Germline trimming cut 1 base from V and 0 bases from J; bases unmatched to any gene: 6. In germline, CDR1 is SEHNR, CDR2 FQNEAQ (reference sequence). The CDR3 DNA reads as TGTGCCAGCAGCTTAGGGACAGGATCTTATAGCAATCAGCCCCAGCATTTT. This codes for CASSLGTGSYSNQPQHF. The full variable domain, its missing parts supplied by reference TRBV7-9 and TRBJ1-5, is DTGVSQNPRHKITKRGQNVTFRCDPISEHNRLYWYRQTLGQGPEFLTYFQNEAQLEKSRLLSDRFSAERPKGSFSTLEIQRTEQGDSAMYLCASSLGTGSYSNQPQHFGDGTRLSIL.

A few counts support this clone. This chain joins TRBV5-1 and TRBJ1-2, with D uncertain. CDR3 length equals 15 residues. Germline V gene lookup returns CDR1 SGHRS and CDR2 YFSETQ. Trimming took off 3 bases at V and 5 bases at J, with 17 bases between the two ends. CDR3 sequence: CASSSSPMSMYGYTF. In DNA form, the CDR3 reads TGCGCCAGCAGCTCAAGCCCCATGAGCATGTATGGCTACACCTTC.

The chain couples TRBV13 to TRBJ2-7; 8 nucleotides line up with TRBD1. The CDR3 loop spans 14 amino acids. The germline CDR1 and CDR2 sequences are PRHDT and FYEKMQ (reference sequence). V gave up 4 bases and J gave up 1 base; unmatched junction bases: 3. CDR3 in DNA: TGTGCCAGCAGCTCATGGGACAGGTCCTACGAGCAGTACTTC. Translating it yields CASSSWDRSYEQYF. The variable domain in full, completed from reference TRBV13 and TRBJ2-7, reads AAGVIQSPRHLIKEKRETATLKCYPIPRHDTVYWYQQGPGQDPQFLISFYEKMQSDKGSIPDRFSAQQFSDYHSELNMSSLELGDSALYFCASSSWDRSYEQYFGPGTRLTVT.

This clone was recorded only once. This chain links TRBV2 with TRBJ1-2; D unresolved. The germline gives CDR1 SNHLY, CDR2 FYNNEI. The length of the CDR3 is 14 residues. V was pared by 4 bases and J by 8 bases, with 17 bases between. Here the CDR3 DNA reads TGTGCCAGCAGTGTTGGCGGAAGATATGGAGGCTACACCTTC. Encoded protein: CASSVGGRYGGYTF.

V and J are TRBV7-2 and TRBJ2-7, with unresolved D. V was trimmed by 1 base and J by 4 bases, leaving 8 bases between them. This CDR3 has 13 residues. Germline-derived CDR1 and CDR2 are SGHTA and FQGNSA. The CDR3 DNA follows: TGTGCCAGCAGCTTAGGGCAGTTTTACGAGCAGTACTTC. It specifies CASSLGQFYEQYF.

This clone showed up just a few times. This sequence joins TRBV10-3 and TRBJ1-1, with D possibly being TRBD1 (5 bases). CDR1 is ENHRY, CDR2 SYGVKD, per germline. This CDR3 spans 14 amino acids. The V gene lost 4 bases and the J gene lost 6 bases, with 15 bases spanning the gap. CDR3 coding DNA: TGTGCCATCAGTGCAAGGGAGGGACTGGCTGAAGCTTTCTTT. Translated: CAISAREGLAEAFF.

V and J are TRBV4-1 and TRBJ1-1, with D maybe TRBD1 (6 bases). The CDR3 loop spans 13 amino acids. Germline-derived CDR1 and CDR2 are MGHRA and YSYEKL. The V end lost 6 bases, the J end lost 0 bases, and 8 bases lay between the germline ends. The CDR3, as DNA: TGCGCCAGCAGTAGGACAGTGAACACTGAAGCTTTCTTT. Protein product: CASSRTVNTEAFF.